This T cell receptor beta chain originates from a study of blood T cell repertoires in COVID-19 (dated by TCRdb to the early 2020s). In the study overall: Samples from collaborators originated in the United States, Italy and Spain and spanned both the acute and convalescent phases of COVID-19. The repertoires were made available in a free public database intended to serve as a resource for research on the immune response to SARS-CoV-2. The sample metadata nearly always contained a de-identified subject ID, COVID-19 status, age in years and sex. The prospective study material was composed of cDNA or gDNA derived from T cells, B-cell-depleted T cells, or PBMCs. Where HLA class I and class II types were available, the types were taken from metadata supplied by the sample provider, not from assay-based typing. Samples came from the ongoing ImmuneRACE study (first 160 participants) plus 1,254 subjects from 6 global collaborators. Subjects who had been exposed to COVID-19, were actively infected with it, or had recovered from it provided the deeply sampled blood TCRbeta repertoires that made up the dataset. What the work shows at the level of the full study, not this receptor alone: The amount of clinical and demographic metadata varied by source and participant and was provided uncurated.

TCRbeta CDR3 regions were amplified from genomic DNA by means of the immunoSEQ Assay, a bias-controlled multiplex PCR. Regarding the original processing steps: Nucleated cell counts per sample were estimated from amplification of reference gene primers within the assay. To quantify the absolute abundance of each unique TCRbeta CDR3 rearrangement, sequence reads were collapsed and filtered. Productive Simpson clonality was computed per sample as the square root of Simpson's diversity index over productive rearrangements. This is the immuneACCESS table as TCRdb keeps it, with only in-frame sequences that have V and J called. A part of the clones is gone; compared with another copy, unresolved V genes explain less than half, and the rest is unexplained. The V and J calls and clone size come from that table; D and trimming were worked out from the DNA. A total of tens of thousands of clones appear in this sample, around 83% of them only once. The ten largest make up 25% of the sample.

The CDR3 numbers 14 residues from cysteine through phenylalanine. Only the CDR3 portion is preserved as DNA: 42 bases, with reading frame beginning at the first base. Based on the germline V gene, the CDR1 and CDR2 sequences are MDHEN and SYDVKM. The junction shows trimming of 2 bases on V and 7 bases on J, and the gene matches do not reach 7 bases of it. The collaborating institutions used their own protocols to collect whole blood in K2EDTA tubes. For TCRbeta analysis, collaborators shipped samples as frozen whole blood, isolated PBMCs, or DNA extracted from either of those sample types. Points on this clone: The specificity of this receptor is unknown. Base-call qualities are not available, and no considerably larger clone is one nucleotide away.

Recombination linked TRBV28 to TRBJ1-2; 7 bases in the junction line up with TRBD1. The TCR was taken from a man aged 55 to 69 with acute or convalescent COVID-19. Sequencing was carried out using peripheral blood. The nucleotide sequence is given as TGTGCCAGCAGTTTAGAAGACAGGGCTGGTGGCTACACCTTC. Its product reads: CASSLEDRAGGYTF.